Following are 13 T cell receptor beta chains from one sample sequenced in a study of blood T cell repertoires in COVID-19. Repertoires were generated with immunoSEQ multiplex PCR, while TCRdb's copy carries only in-frame clones and drops some. The table shows some 200,000 clones, with 84% occurring only once. The sequenced sample was peripheral blood. The receptors come from a human donor in a cohort sampled during active COVID-19.

The chain joins TRBV10-1 to TRBJ2-7; 7 bases align to TRBD2. With V trimmed by 5 bases and J by 2 bases, 6 bases remained unmatched. This CDR3 is 14 amino acids long. Germline V gene sequence: CDR1 WNHNN, CDR2 SYGVQD (reference sequence). CDR3 residues: CASSPSGRAYEQYF. CDR3 nucleotide sequence: TGCGCCAGCAGTCCATCAGGGAGGGCCTACGAGCAGTACTTC.

This clone was observed a single time. This chain connects TRBV5-1 to TRBJ2-5, with TRBD2 matching 7 bases. CDR1 and CDR2 from the germline V gene are SGHRS and YFSETQ. The CDR3 runs to 15 residues. The V gene end was trimmed by 0 bases and the J gene end by 1 base; junction bases not matched to a gene: 3. This chain's CDR3 is CASSLAGGGQETQYF. In DNA, the CDR3 is TGCGCCAGCAGCTTGGCCGGCGGGGGCCAAGAGACCCAGTACTTC.

The rearrangement uses TRBV21-1 and TRBJ2-1; TRBD1, the D gene given by the table, was not confirmed from the DNA. TRBV21-1 is described as a pseudogene. The CDR3 is 17 residues long. The CDR3 DNA reads TGTGCCAGCAGCAAAGCGGGGGCGGGCTGGGGGTACAATGAGCAGTTCTTC. Its translation is CASSKAGAGWGYNEQFF.

In this sample, this clone turned up a few times. The sample carries other DNA sequences with the same CDR3. V is TRBV7-9 and J is TRBJ2-3; D gene unclear. Germline V CDR1 and CDR2: SEHNR, FQNEAQ (reference sequence). V shed 3 bases and J shed 4 bases, with 8 bases lying between them. The CDR3 is 13 amino acids. CDR3 sequence (DNA): TGTGCCAGCAGCTTCGATCGGGCAGATACGCAGTATTTT. Its protein is CASSFDRADTQYF. The full variable domain, with the rest looked up from reference TRBV7-9 and TRBJ2-3, is DTGVSQNPRHKITKRGQNVTFRCDPISEHNRLYWYRQTLGQGPEFLTYFQNEAQLEKSRLLSDRFSAERPKGSFSTLEIQRTEQGDSAMYLCASSFDRADTQYFGPGTRLTVL.

V gene TRBV2 combines with J gene TRBJ1-2, with 7 bases fitting TRBD1. V lost 6 bases to trimming and J lost 8 bases; unmatched junction nucleotides: 9. The CDR3 is made up of 13 amino acids. Germline CDR1 reads SNHLY; CDR2 reads FYNNEI. In nucleotides, the CDR3 is TGTGCCAGCAGCCTAACAGGGGCTGGAGGCTACACCTTC. As protein: CASSLTGAGGYTF.

The chain has TRBV5-1 and TRBJ2-1; a weak D match, TRBD2 (5 bases). The CDR3 runs 13 residues. Per the germline V gene, CDR1 is SGHRS and CDR2 is YFSETQ. Trimming cost V 4 bases and J 4 bases, with 9 bases left between them. The CDR3 nucleotides are TGCGCCAGCAGCCTTGGGAGTTACAATGAGCAGTTCTTC. Encoded protein: CASSLGSYNEQFF.

The count of this clone is one. The V call is TRBV3-1 (or the pseudogene TRBV3-2), the J call TRBJ2-7; 8 bases line up with TRBD2. This CDR3 has 16 amino acids. In germline, CDR1 is LGHDT, CDR2 YNNKEL (reference sequence). V trimming: 2 bases; J trimming: 0 bases; junction bases outside the gene matches: 6. CDR3 DNA sequence: TGTGCCAGCAGCCAAACTAGCGGACGTGGCTCCTACGAGCAGTACTTC. This sequence encodes CASSQTSGRGSYEQYF.

This rearrangement joins TRBV3-1 (or the pseudogene TRBV3-2) to TRBJ2-5; TRBD2 matches at 7 bases. This CDR3 is 17 amino acids long. With V trimmed by 0 bases and J by 2 bases, 9 bases remained unmatched. The germline gives CDR1 LGHDT, CDR2 YNNKEL (reference sequence). CDR3 sequence (DNA): TGTGCCAGCAGCCAAGAAATGACAGCGGGACCTCAAGAGACCCAGTACTTC. Protein product: CASSQEMTAGPQETQYF.

V gene TRBV7-2 combines with J gene TRBJ2-1; the match to TRBD2 covers 8 bases. CDR3 length: 17 amino acids. Germline V gene data show CDR1 as SGHTA and CDR2 as FQGNSA. Trimming removed 5 bases from V and 0 bases from J; junction bases left unmatched: 9. Here the CDR3 reads CASSPTSGTLSYNEQFF. DNA of the CDR3: TGTGCCAGCAGCCCAACTAGCGGAACTCTCTCCTACAATGAGCAGTTCTTC.

V is TRBV15 and J is TRBJ2-2; 8 bases are shared with TRBD1. This CDR3 has 17 residues. Per the germline V gene, CDR1 is LNHNV and CDR2 is YYDKDF (reference sequence). V lost 0 bases, J lost 4 bases, and 7 bases stayed unmatched. The CDR3 region is CATSRDVGQGFTGELFF. The CDR3 nucleotides are TGTGCCACCAGCAGAGATGTAGGACAGGGCTTCACCGGGGAGCTGTTTTTT.

The chain combines TRBV18 with TRBJ1-4, with D possibly TRBD1 on 5 matching bases. This CDR3 region has 16 residues. The germline V gene encodes CDR1 KGHSH and CDR2 LQKENI. Trimming pared 4 bases from V and 7 bases from J, leaving 19 bases between. In DNA form, the CDR3 reads TGTGCCAGCTCACAACCTCTGACAGCCCCGGGTGAAAAACTGTTTTTT. Protein sequence: CASSQPLTAPGEKLFF.

This clone was observed a few times. V usage is TRBV7-6 and J usage is TRBJ2-7, with TRBD1 matching 9 bases. Germline CDR1 and CDR2: SGHVS and FNYEAQ. The trim removed 4 bases at V and 5 bases at J, leaving 9 bases unmatched. CDR3 length equals 15 residues. CDR3 residues: CASSSRPGQGHEQYF. CDR3 bases: TGTGCCAGCAGCTCAAGACCGGGACAGGGCCACGAGCAGTACTTC.

The chain employs TRBV3-1 (or the pseudogene TRBV3-2) and TRBJ2-7, with 7 bases aligning to TRBD2. The CDR3 has 14 residues. CDR1 LGHDT and CDR2 YNNKEL come from the germline V gene (reference sequence). J lost 3 bases, V lost 5 bases, and 7 bases had no gene match. The CDR3 here is CASSTRGTGYEQYF. In nucleotides, the CDR3 is TGTGCCAGCAGCACGCGGGGGACCGGCTACGAGCAGTACTTC.